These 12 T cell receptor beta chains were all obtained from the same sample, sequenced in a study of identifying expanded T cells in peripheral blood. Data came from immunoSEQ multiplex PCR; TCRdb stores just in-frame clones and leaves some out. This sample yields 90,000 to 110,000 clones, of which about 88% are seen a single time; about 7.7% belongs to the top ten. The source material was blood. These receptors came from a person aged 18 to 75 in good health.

This chain's CDR3 is CSAQGAEYNEQFF. In DNA form, the CDR3 reads TGCAGCGCCCAGGGGGCGGAATACAATGAGCAGTTCTTC. The rearrangement joins TRBV29-1 to TRBJ2-1, with 8 bases fitting TRBD1. V was clipped by 7 bases and J by 4 bases; unmatched bases: 6. Germline lookup yields CDR1 SQVTM and CDR2 ANQGSEA. The length of the CDR3 is 13 residues.

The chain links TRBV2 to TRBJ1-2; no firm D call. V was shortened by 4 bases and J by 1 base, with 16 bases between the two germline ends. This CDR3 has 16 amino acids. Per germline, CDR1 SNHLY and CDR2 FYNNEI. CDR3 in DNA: TGTGCCAGCAGTGTGGGGAGTTTGGACCATAACTATGGCTACACCTTC. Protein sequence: CASSVGSLDHNYGYTF.

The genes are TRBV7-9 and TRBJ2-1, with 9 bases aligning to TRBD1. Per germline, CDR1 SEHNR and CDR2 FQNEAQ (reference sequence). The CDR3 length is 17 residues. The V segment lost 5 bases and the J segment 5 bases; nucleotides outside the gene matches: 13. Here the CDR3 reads CASSPGPGQGNHNEQFF. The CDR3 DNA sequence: TGTGCCAGCAGCCCGGGACCGGGACAGGGAAACCACAATGAGCAGTTCTTC.

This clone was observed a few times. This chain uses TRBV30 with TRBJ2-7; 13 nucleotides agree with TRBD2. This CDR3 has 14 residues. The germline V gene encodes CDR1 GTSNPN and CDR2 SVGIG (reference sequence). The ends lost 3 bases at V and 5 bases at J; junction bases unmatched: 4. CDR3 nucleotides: TGTGCCTGGAGACTAGCGGGGGGGCATAACGAGCAGTACTTC. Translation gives CAWRLAGGHNEQYF.

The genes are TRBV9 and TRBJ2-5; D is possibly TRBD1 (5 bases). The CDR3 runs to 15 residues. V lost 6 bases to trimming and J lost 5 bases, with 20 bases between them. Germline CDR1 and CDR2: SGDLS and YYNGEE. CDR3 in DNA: TGTGCCAGCAACCCCCTGGACAATCAAGGGGAGACCCAGTACTTC. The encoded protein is CASNPLDNQGETQYF.

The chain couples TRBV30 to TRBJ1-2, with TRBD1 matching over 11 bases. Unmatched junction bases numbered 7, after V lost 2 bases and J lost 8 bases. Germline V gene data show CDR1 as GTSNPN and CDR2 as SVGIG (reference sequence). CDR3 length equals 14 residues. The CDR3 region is CAWSPQRTGGGYTF. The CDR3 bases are TGTGCCTGGAGTCCTCAAAGGACAGGGGGCGGCTACACCTTC.

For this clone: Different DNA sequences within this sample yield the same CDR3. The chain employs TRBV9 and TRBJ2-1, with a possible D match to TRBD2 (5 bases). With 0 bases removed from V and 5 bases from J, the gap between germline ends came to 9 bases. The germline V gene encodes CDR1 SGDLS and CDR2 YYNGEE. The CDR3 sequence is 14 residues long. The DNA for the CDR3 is TGTGCCAGCAGCGTAGCTGGAGGCGACAATGAGCAGTTCTTC. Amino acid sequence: CASSVAGGDNEQFF. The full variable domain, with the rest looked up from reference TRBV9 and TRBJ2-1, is DSGVTQTPKHLITATGQRVTLRCSPRSGDLSVYWYQQSLDQGLQFLIQYYNGEERAKGNILERFSAQQFPDLHSELNLSSLELGDSALYFCASSVAGGDNEQFFGPGTRLTVL.

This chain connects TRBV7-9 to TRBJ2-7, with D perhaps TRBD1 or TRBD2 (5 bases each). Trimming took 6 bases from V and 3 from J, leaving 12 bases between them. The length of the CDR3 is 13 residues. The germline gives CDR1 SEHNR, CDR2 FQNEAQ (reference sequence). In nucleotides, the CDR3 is TGTGCCAGCAGATTACGGGACGGCTACGAGCAGTACTTC. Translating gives CASRLRDGYEQYF.

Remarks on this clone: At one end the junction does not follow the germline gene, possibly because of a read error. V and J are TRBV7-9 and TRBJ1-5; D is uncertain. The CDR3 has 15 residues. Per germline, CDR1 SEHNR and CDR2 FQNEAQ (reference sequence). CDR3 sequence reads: CVSSLDDESNQPQHF. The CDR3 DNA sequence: TGTGTCAGCAGCTTAGATGACGAGAGCAATCAGCCCCAGCATTTT.

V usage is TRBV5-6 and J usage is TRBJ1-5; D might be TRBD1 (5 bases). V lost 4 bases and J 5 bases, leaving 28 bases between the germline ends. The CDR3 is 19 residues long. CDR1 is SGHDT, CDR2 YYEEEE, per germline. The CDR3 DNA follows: TGTGCCAGCAGCCACCCCCACACGACAGTTGAAGGGTCCGATCAGCCCCAGCATTTT. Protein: CASSHPHTTVEGSDQPQHF.

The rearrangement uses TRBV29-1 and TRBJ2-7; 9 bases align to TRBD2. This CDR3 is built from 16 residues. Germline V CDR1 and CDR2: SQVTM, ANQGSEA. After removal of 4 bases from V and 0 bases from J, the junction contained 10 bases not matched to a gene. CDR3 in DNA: TGCAGCGTTGGGGCTAGCGGGATTACGAGCTCCTACGAGCAGTACTTC. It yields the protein CSVGASGITSSYEQYF.

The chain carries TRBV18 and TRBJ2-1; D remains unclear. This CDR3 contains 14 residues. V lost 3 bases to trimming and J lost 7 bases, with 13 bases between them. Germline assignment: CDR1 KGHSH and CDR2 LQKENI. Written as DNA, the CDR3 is TGTGCCAGCTCACCCGGAGCGACGCGGAATGAGCAGTTCTTC. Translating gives CASSPGATRNEQFF.